The source of this T cell receptor beta chain is a study of early T cells in non-severe SARS-CoV-2 infection. This clonotype turned up a few times. Attached unique molecular identifiers marked individual cDNA molecules. One entry per CDR3 protein results from TCRdb running MiXCR on the 5' RACE reads. The sample shows tens of thousands of distinct CDR3 sequences, 11% of them seen only once. Germline V gene lookup returns CDR1 MNHEY and CDR2 SMNVEV (reference sequence). The length of the CDR3 is 14 residues. V dropped 2 bases and J dropped 2 bases, with 7 bases sitting between them. The sequence was obtained from an adult who was a healthcare worker with PCR-confirmed SARS-CoV-2 infection or an uninfected control (not recorded which). Specimen: whole blood. The chain has TRBV27 and TRBJ1-5, with no clear D. CDR3 sequence (DNA): TGTGCCAGCAGTTTACGGGGTGGCAATCAGCCCCAGCATTTT. Protein product: CASSLRGGNQPQHF.